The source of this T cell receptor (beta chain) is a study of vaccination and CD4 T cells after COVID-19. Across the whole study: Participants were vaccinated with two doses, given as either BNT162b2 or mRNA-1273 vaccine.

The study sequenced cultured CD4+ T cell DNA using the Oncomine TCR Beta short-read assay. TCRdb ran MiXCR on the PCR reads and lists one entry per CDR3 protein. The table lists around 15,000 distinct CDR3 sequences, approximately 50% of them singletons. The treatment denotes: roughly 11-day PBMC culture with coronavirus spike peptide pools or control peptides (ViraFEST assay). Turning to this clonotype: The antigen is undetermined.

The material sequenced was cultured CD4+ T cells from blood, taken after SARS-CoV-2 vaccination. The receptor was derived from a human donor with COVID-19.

Here the CDR3 DNA reads TGCAGTGCTAGAGACATCACAGGGTCCCTAGAATTTCAGCCCCAGCATTTT. Protein sequence: CSARDITGSLEFQPQHF. The genes are TRBV20-1 and TRBJ1-5; D is perhaps TRBD1 (6 bases). The CDR3 loop spans 17 amino acids. V lost 0 bases, J lost 6 bases, and 21 bases lay in between. CDR1 is DFQATT, CDR2 SNEGSKA, per germline (reference sequence).